This T cell receptor (beta chain) was recovered during a study of blood T cell repertoires in COVID-19. Repertoires were generated with immunoSEQ multiplex PCR, while TCRdb's copy carries only in-frame clones and drops some. Here the sample spans roughly 220,000 clones, 84% being singletons. Trimming removed 4 bases from V and 6 bases from J; junction bases left unmatched: 10. The CDR3 runs to 16 residues. Germline V CDR1 and CDR2: SGHNT, YYREEE (reference sequence). The sequencing input was peripheral blood. This sequence originates from a woman aged 60-75 years who had recovered from COVID-19. The J gene is TRBJ2-3, the V gene TRBV5-4; 11 bases are shared with TRBD2. The CDR3 sequence is CASSGRTSGPGDTQYF. CDR3 coding DNA: TGTGCCAGCAGCGGTCGGACTAGCGGGCCGGGCGATACGCAGTATTTT.